Included here is one T cell receptor (beta chain) sequence, with context. Its antigen is not identified. Its ends do not fully match the called genes, so a read error is possible. This sample is drawn from a study of tumor-infiltrating lymphocytes in primary liver carcinoma. Study as a whole: The patients included men and women who were aged 30 to 69 years. Whole-study findings and limits: Tumor region pairs shared more overlap than did tumor-adjacent and tumor-blood pairs.

Bulk tissue was left unsorted, and RNA and DNA were co-extracted from 20-30 mg of it. This CDR3 is built from 16 residues. CDR1 and CDR2 from the germline V gene are LGHNA and YSLEER. The authors made TCR beta cDNA from 450 to 600 ng total RNA with a constant-region primer. Construction of TCR beta libraries relied on three successive nested multiplex PCR rounds employing slightly modified ARM-PCR. Forward primers for TRBV1-TRBV30 and a C-beta reverse primer served the first two PCR rounds, at 10 cycles each. TCRdb reanalysed the multiplex PCR reads using MiXCR and keeps one entry per CDR3 protein. Of some 20,000 distinct CDR3 sequences listed, roughly 80% are singletons.

V is TRBV4-3 and J is TRBJ2-1; tentatively, D is TRBD2 (6 bases). The specimen was liver tumor tissue from sampling region 4. Subset here: tumor region T4, right-lateral pole. This clonotype originated in a woman in her thirties with primary liver carcinoma and hepatitis B virus infection. The CDR3 DNA sequence: TGCACCAGCACCCAAGACGCGGGAAGCTCCTACAATGAGCAGTTCTTC. Translating gives CTSTQDAGSSYNEQFF.